These 13 T cell receptor beta chains share one sample of origin, sequenced in a study of glioma-infiltrating T cells after dendritic cell vaccination. Method: immunoSEQ multiplex PCR; TCRdb's copy keeps in-frame clones and lacks some. The sample consists of under 35,000 clones, roughly 90% of them appearing once. The source was blood, collected before dendritic cell vaccination. These TCRs come from a human donor with glioblastoma.

V usage is TRBV5-5 and J usage is TRBJ2-7, with D tentatively TRBD1 (6 bases). The ends were cut back, 3 bases at V and 3 bases at J, with 10 bases in the middle. CDR1 is SGHKS and CDR2 is YYEKEE in the germline V gene (reference sequence). The CDR3 totals 13 residues. CDR3 nucleotides: TGTGCCAGCAGCTGGACAGAACTCTACGAGCAGTACTTC. Protein sequence: CASSWTELYEQYF.

This rearrangement joins TRBV4-1 to TRBJ2-2, with a weak D call TRBD2 (6 bases). Germline V gene sequence: CDR1 MGHRA, CDR2 YSYEKL. The CDR3 sequence is 15 residues long. Trimming stripped 5 bases from V and 4 bases from J, with 14 bases between. For the CDR3, the DNA is TGCGCCAGCAGCTGGCCTCAGGGAGGCACCGGGGAGCTGTTTTTT. Translated, it gives CASSWPQGGTGELFF.

This clone was found a few times. The genes are TRBV7-7 and TRBJ2-2, with D possibly matching TRBD2 (5 bases). This CDR3 is 12 amino acids long. The germline gives CDR1 SSHAT, CDR2 FNYEAQ (reference sequence). V was cut by 9 bases and J by 3 bases, with 8 bases left in between. The CDR3 bases are TGTGCCAGTCGAGCGGACACCGGGGAGCTGTTTTTT. Amino acids: CASRADTGELFF. Drawing the rest from reference TRBV7-7 and TRBJ2-2, the complete variable domain is GAGVSQSPRYKVTKRGQDVTLRCDPISSHATLYWYQQALGQGPEFLTYFNYEAQPDKSGLPSDRFSAERPEGSISTLTIQRTEQRDSAMYRCASRADTGELFFGEGSRLTVL.

CDR3 nucleotides: TGTGCCAGCGGGGGGGGGTGGAGTGGGGCCAACGTCCTGACTTTC. Amino acids: CASGGGWSGANVLTF. V and J are TRBV6-1 and TRBJ2-6; 7 nucleotides align to TRBD2. V gave up 8 bases and J gave up 3 bases; unmatched junction bases: 7. Germline V CDR1 and CDR2: MNHNS, SASEGT. This CDR3 has 15 residues.

The V call is TRBV6-1, the J call TRBJ1-5; a possible D gene is TRBD1 (5 bases). V lost 1 base, J lost 1 base, and 17 bases lay in between. Germline lookup yields CDR1 MNHNS and CDR2 SASEGT. The CDR3 consists of 18 residues. The chain's CDR3 is CASSEGNRGGGSNQPQHF. The DNA of the CDR3 is TGTGCCAGCAGTGAAGGTAACCGCGGGGGAGGGAGCAATCAGCCCCAGCATTTT.

A word on this clone: In the same sample, other DNA sequences code for this CDR3. This chain joins TRBV19 and TRBJ2-7, with a possible D match to TRBD1 (5 bases). The CDR3 runs 11 residues. Germline V lookup: CDR1 LNHDA, CDR2 SQIVND (reference sequence). Trimming removed 6 bases from V and 5 bases from J, with 8 bases in between. The CDR3 loop reads CASRGAHEQYF. The DNA of the CDR3 is TGTGCCAGTAGAGGGGCCCACGAGCAGTACTTC.

J is TRBJ1-4 and V is TRBV6-1; 7 positions match TRBD1. Germline V lookup: CDR1 MNHNS, CDR2 SASEGT. CDR3 length equals 16 residues. Trimming removed 4 bases from V and 8 bases from J; junction bases left unmatched: 13. The chain's CDR3 is CASSVNRQGQGEKLFF. CDR3 nucleotide sequence: TGTGCCAGCAGTGTAAATCGACAGGGACAAGGAGAAAAACTGTTTTTT.

The chain is built from TRBV4-1 and TRBJ2-7, with 11 bases lining up with TRBD2. This CDR3 is built from 19 residues. The germline gives CDR1 MGHRA, CDR2 YSYEKL. The V gene end was trimmed by 4 bases and the J gene end by 0 bases; junction bases not matched to a gene: 14. For the CDR3, the DNA is TGCGCCAGCAGCCCAAGACGCTCGACTAGCGGGGCGAACTCCTACGAGCAGTACTTC. Translation gives CASSPRRSTSGANSYEQYF.

V usage is TRBV4-1 and J usage is TRBJ1-3, with D maybe TRBD1 (6 bases). V was pared by 1 base and J by 0 bases, with 10 bases between. Looked up from germline, CDR1 is MGHRA and CDR2 is YSYEKL. There are 16 residues in the CDR3. CDR3 bases: TGCGCCAGCAGCCAAGGGACAGCTATCTCTGGAAACACCATATATTTT. Protein sequence: CASSQGTAISGNTIYF.

The rearrangement joins TRBV27 to TRBJ1-1, with D maybe TRBD1 (6 bases). Deletions cut 8 bases from V and 5 bases from J, with 15 bases between. CDR1 MNHEY and CDR2 SMNVEV come from the germline V gene (reference sequence). There are 13 residues in the CDR3. The CDR3 region is CASSRGAVTEAFF. CDR3 in DNA: TGTGCCAGCTCACGGGGGGCGGTAACTGAAGCTTTCTTT.

The chain links TRBV19 to TRBJ2-7, with D possibly TRBD1 on 6 matching bases. CDR3 length equals 18 residues. CDR1 and CDR2 (germline): LNHDA, SQIVND (reference sequence). The V and J ends lost 6 bases and 2 bases respectively, with 26 bases between them. The DNA for the CDR3 is TGTGCCAGTAGCGATATCCTCATCTTAGAGGGGGATACCTACGAGCAGTACTTC. This codes for CASSDILILEGDTYEQYF.

This sequence joins TRBV7-9 and TRBJ2-2, with 11 positions matching TRBD2. The CDR3 extends over 15 amino acids. Germline CDR1 reads SEHNR; CDR2 reads FQNEAQ (reference sequence). The ends lost 10 bases at V and 4 bases at J; junction bases unmatched: 8. CDR3 in amino acids: CATLTSGGPTGELFF. The CDR3 region has the DNA TGTGCCACACTTACTAGCGGGGGTCCCACCGGGGAGCTGTTTTTT.

V and J are TRBV5-1 and TRBJ1-2; a weak D match, TRBD1 (6 bases). This CDR3 has 15 amino acids. CDR1 is SGHRS, CDR2 YFSETQ, per germline. Trimming stripped 6 bases from V and 2 bases from J, with 17 bases between. CDR3 DNA sequence: TGCGCCAGCAATGACCCCATACAGGGAAACTATGGCTACACCTTC. Protein product: CASNDPIQGNYGYTF.